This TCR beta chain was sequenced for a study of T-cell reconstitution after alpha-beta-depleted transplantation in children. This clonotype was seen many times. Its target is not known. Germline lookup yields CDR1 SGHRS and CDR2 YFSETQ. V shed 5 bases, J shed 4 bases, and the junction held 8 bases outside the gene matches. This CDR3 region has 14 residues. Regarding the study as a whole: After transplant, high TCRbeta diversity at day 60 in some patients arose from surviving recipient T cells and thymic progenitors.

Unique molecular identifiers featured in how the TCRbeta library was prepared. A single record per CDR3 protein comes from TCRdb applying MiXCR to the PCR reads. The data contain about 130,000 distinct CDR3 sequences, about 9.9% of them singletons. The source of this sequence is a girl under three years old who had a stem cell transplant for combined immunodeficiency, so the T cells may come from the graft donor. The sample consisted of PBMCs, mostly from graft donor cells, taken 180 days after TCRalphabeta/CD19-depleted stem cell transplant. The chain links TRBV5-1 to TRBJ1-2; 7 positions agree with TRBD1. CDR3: CASRPTGQPYGYTF. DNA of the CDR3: TGCGCCAGCAGACCCACGGGACAGCCCTATGGCTACACCTTC.